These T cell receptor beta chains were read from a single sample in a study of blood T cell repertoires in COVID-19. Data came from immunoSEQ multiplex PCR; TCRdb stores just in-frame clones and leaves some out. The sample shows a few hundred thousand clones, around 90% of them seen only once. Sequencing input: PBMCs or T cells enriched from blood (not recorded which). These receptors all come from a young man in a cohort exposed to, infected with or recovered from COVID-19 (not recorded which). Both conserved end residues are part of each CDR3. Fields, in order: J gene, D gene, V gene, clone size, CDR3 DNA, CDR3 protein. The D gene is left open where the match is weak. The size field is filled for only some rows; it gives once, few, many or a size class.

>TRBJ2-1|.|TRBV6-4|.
TGTGCCAGCAGTGAGCTGGCCATACCTCCATACAATGAGCAGTTCTTC
CASSELAIPPYNEQFF
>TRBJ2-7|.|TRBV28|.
TGTGCCAGCAGTTTAGTGGCGGGGCTATCCTACGAGCAGTACTTC
CASSLVAGLSYEQYF
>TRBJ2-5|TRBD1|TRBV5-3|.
TGTGCCAGAAGCTTGAGGGCAGGGGGAGATCAAGAGACCCAGTACTTC
CARSLRAGGDQETQYF
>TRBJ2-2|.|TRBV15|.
TGTGCCACCAGCCTAATTCTCTCCGGGGAGCTGTTTTTT
CATSLILSGELFF
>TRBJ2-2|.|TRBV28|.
TGTGCCAGCAGTTCGTTACCGGGACTCTTCACCGGGGAGCTGTTTTTT
CASSSLPGLFTGELFF
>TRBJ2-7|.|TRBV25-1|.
TGTGCCAGCAGTGTAGACTCCTACGAGCAGTACTTC
CASSVDSYEQYF
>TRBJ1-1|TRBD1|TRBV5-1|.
TGCGCCAGCAGCTTGGGGGACAGGGTAGGCACTGAAGCTTTCTTT
CASSLGDRVGTEAFF
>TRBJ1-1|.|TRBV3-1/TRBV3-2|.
TGTGCCAGCTGTTCGGAGGACGGAAACACTGAAGCTTTCTTT
CASCSEDGNTEAFF
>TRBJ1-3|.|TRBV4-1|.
TGCGCCAGCAGCCGCTCCGCGGTCTCTGGAAACACCATATATTTT
CASSRSAVSGNTIYF
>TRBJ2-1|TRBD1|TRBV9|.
TGTGCCAGCAGCCCGGACCCCAGGGGGCACAACAATGAGCAGTTCTTC
CASSPDPRGHNNEQFF
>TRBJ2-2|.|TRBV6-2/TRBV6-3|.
TGTGCCAGCAGTTACCATCGAGGGACCGGGGGCGGGGAGCTGTTTTTT
CASSYHRGTGGGELFF
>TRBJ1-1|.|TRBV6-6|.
TGTGCCAGCAGTTACTCGTCCCAGAACACTGAAGCTTTCTTT
CASSYSSQNTEAFF
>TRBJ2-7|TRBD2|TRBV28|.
TGTGCCAGCAGTTGGGGAGGGATCCCCTCCTACGAGCAGTACTTC
CASSWGGIPSYEQYF
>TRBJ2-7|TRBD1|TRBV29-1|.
TGCAGCGTTGAACAGGGGGCTTCCTACGAGCAGTACTTC
CSVEQGASYEQYF
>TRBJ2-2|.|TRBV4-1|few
TGCGCCAGCAGCATACGACAGACGAACACCGGGGAGCTGTTTTTT
CASSIRQTNTGELFF
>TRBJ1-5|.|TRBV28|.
TGTGCCAGCAGTCCCTCTACAGGGAATTCCAATCAGCCCCAGCATTTT
CASSPSTGNSNQPQHF
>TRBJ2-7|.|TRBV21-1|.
TGTGCCAGCAGCTTTCGCCTAGCGGACCCGACCTACGAGCAGTACTTC
CASSFRLADPTYEQYF
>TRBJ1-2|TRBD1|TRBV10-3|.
TGTGCCACCCAGGGGGATTCTGGCTACACCTTC
CATQGDSGYTF
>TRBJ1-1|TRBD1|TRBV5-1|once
TGCGCCAGCACTGTGACAGGGCACAATGAAGCTTTCTTT
CASTVTGHNEAFF
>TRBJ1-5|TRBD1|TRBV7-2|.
TGTGCCAGCAGCTTAATGAGCGGGACAGGTTCGTTGTGGCAGCCCCAGCATTTT
CASSLMSGTGSLWQPQHF
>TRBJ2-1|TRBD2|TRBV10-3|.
TGTGCCATCAGCGGACTAGGGAACAATGAGCAGTTCTTC
CAISGLGNNEQFF
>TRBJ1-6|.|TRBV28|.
TGTGCCAGCAGTTTAGTGGCGGGGGTCGATTCACCCCTCCACTTT
CASSLVAGVDSPLHF
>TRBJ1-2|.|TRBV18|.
TGTGCCAGCTCGCCCAGAATCGGCTACACCTTC
CASSPRIGYTF
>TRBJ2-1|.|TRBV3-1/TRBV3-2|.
TGTGCCAGCAGTTCTCTTACAGGGATATCCTACAATGAGCAGTTCTTC
CASSSLTGISYNEQFF
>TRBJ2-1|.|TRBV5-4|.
TGTGCCAGCAGCTTGGGGCCTAGCGCTTTTGCCCAGTTCTTC
CASSLGPSAFAQFF
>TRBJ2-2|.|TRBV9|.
TGTGCCAGCAGCCCCCGGCGGCGGGAATGGGCCGGGGAGCTGTTTTTT
CASSPRRREWAGELFF